The clone carrying this TCR beta chain was observed many times. The entry originates in a study of T-cell reconstitution after alpha-beta-depleted transplantation in children. For TCRbeta, the library was prepared with unique molecular identifiers. TCRdb used MiXCR to reprocess the PCR reads, holding one entry per CDR3 protein. The sample yields approximately 420,000 distinct CDR3 sequences, 11% seen once. The source was PBMCs from the stem cell graft donor, collected from the stem cell graft. The origin of this receptor is a human donor who donated a stem cell graft to a child with acute myeloid leukemia.

The CDR3 here is CASSYFGTAKETQYF. CDR3 bases: TGTGCCAGCAGTTACTTTGGGACTGCAAAAGAGACCCAGTACTTC. V usage is TRBV6-2 or TRBV6-3 and J usage is TRBJ2-5; possibly TRBD2 for D (6 bases). The ends were cut back, 1 base at V and 3 bases at J, with 12 bases in the middle. Germline V gene sequence: CDR1 MNHEY, CDR2 SVGEGT. The CDR3 loop spans 15 amino acids.